This T cell receptor (beta chain) was found in a study of T-cell memory formation after mild COVID-19. Overall study: Largely donor-specific TCR clusters were found.

Study-wide findings and caveats: Shrinking CD4+ clones were chiefly CM and EM; CD8+ ones were chiefly EMRA. The authors left the SARS-CoV-2 specificity of second-wave clones peaking on day 37 unconfirmed.

CDR3 length: 16 amino acids. Germline CDR1 reads SGHRS; CDR2 reads YFSETQ. With 1 base removed from V and 0 bases from J, the gap between germline ends came to 12 bases. With respect to this clonotype: Its antigen is not identified.

With constant-segment primers, 5'RACE yielded cDNA libraries of TCR alpha and TCR beta that carried sample barcodes and UMIs. TCRdb re-derived calls from the 5' RACE reads in MiXCR, one entry per CDR3 protein. In the table there are roughly 62,000 distinct CDR3 sequences, around 10% of which are singletons. Input material: PBMCs or a T cell subset sorted from them (not recorded which). The origin of this receptor is a young man who had mild COVID-19 (a few samples of this study predate the infection). Cell type and time point are not known. The chain couples TRBV5-1 to TRBJ2-3; D is unclear. The CDR3 sequence is CASSLKGGTSTDTQYF. The CDR3 DNA is TGCGCCAGCAGCTTGAAGGGCGGTACTAGCACAGATACGCAGTATTTT.